This T cell receptor (beta chain) was observed in a study of cytotoxic CD8 clonotypes in ibrutinib-treated CLL. Study conclusions and caveats: Once treatment began, public clonotypes, which were uncommon, contracted or stayed stable. Baseline levels of clonality went above those of age-matched healthy donors and moved with circulating CD8+ T-cell counts. Clonality was elevated at ibrutinib response and had returned toward baseline at progression. Sustained-remission patients were sampled at different times than progressing patients were.

In its sample, this clone was seen a few times. The antigen is not known. CDR3 size: 13 residues. In germline, CDR1 is LNHDA, CDR2 SQIVND (reference sequence). With 5 bases removed from V and 0 bases from J, the gap between germline ends came to 7 bases. The protocol was immunoSEQ multiplex PCR, while the TCRdb copy is restricted to in-frame clones and leaves out a portion. Of 150,000 to 200,000 clones listed, roughly 90% are singletons. Here the sequenced sample was PBMCs, taken at disease progression, from a patient treated with ibrutinib. The receptor comes from a human donor with chronic lymphocytic leukemia. The V call is TRBV19, the J call TRBJ1-1, with D possibly TRBD1 on 5 matching bases. This CDR3 is CASSSTVNTEAFF. The CDR3 DNA reads as TGTGCCAGTAGTTCGACAGTGAACACTGAAGCTTTCTTT.